The clone carrying this TCR beta chain was observed once. Its antigen remains unidentified. The CDR3 is 14 amino acids. After removal of 6 bases from V and 8 bases from J, the junction contained 11 bases not matched to a gene. Germline CDR1 is MDHEN and CDR2 is SYDVKM. Some clones are missing from TCRdb's copy, which holds only in-frame ones; the method was immunoSEQ multiplex PCR. Of roughly 180,000 clones in the sample, around 94% were seen once. This specimen belongs to a study of T cell responses to AZD1222 COVID-19 vaccine. Study outcomes and limitations: Spike-specific TCR breadth and depth both grew after two AZD1222 doses.

Sequenced here: peripheral blood, sampled 28 days after the second AZD1222 dose. This clonotype was sampled from an adult who received the AZD1222 COVID-19 vaccine. This chain connects TRBV28 to TRBJ1-2; TRBD1 matches at 8 bases. In DNA, the CDR3 is TGTGCCAGCAGCCTGGACAGGGTGGGAAACGGCTACACCTTC. As protein: CASSLDRVGNGYTF.